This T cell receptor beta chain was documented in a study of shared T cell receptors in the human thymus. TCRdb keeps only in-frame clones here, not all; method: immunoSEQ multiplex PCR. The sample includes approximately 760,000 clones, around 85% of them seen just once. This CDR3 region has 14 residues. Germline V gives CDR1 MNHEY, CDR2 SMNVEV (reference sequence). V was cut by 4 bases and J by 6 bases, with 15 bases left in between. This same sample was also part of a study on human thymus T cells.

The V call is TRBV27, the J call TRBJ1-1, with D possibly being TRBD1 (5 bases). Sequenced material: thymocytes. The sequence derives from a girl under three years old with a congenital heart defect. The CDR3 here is CASSWKEGGAEAFF. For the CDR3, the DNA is TGTGCCAGCAGTTGGAAGGAAGGAGGGGCTGAAGCTTTCTTT.